This T cell receptor (beta chain) was recorded in a study of blood T cell repertoires in COVID-19. Whole-study context: Italy, Spain and the United States were the sources of the convalescent and acute COVID-19 samples. From T cells, B-cell-depleted T cells, or PBMCs came the material, which was cDNA or gDNA.

Authors' methods: Estimates of nucleated cell counts were drawn from the amplification of reference gene primers. Measured with immunoSEQ multiplex PCR; TCRdb has only the in-frame clones, and not every one. V and J calls plus clone size are reproduced from that table; the DNA served to infer D and trimming. Here the sample spans tens of thousands of clones, roughly 80% being singletons. CDR3 length equals 16 residues. Per the germline V gene, CDR1 is SGHNT and CDR2 is YYREEE (reference sequence). V gave up 4 bases and J gave up 0 bases; unmatched junction bases: 6. Sequences were obtained from peripheral blood. The chain couples TRBV5-4 to TRBJ2-3, with TRBD2 matching 9 bases. The TCR comes from a man aged 70-80 years with acute or convalescent COVID-19. The CDR3: CASSPDGTSSTDTQYF. The CDR3 nucleotides read TGTGCCAGCAGCCCGGACGGGACTAGCAGCACAGATACGCAGTATTTT.